The source of this T cell receptor (beta chain) is a study of T cell responses to AZD1222 COVID-19 vaccine. Notes on the study in general: Baseline seropositives among AZD1222 recipients totaled only five or six. Across the whole spike, CD4 TCRs peaked at regions 160-218 and 743-854. Unmutated variant regions reportedly attract nearly half of all spike-specific TCRs.

This CDR3 comprises 16 residues. Germline loops: CDR1 KGHDR, CDR2 SFDVKD. Losses at the gene ends were 4 bases for V and 5 bases for J; bases not matched to a gene: 8. Notes on this clone: Antigen: not known.

Pooled together were second doses at about 4 or about 12 weeks. Sequencing used immunoSEQ multiplex PCR; TCRdb keeps in-frame clones, though not all of them. The sample has under 150,000 clones, 91% seen once. The source was peripheral blood, collected 28 days after the second AZD1222 dose. The receptor was isolated from an adult who received the AZD1222 COVID-19 vaccine. This chain connects TRBV24-1 to TRBJ2-2, with 8 bases lining up with TRBD2. CDR3: CATSETGGPRTGELFF. Written as DNA, the CDR3 is TGTGCCACCAGTGAAACGGGAGGGCCCAGGACCGGGGAGCTGTTTTTT.